The source of this T cell receptor beta chain is a study of blood T cell repertoires in COVID-19. On the study more broadly: Collection of acute and convalescent COVID-19 samples took place in the United States, Italy and Spain.

Participants were aged 18 to 89 years, lived in 20 to 25 US areas, and enrolled virtually. Grouping used clinical history reported by participants in a survey and questionnaire. What the recovered Cohort 3 donors had was two negative PCRs, clearance, or symptom resolution. Germline V CDR1 and CDR2: SGHKS, YYEKEE (reference sequence). The CDR3 consists of 14 residues. The V segment lost 0 bases and the J segment 4 bases; nucleotides outside the gene matches: 3. The repertoire was sequenced with immunoSEQ multiplex PCR; TCRdb's copy has only in-frame clones and lacks some. The sample yields roughly 250,000 clones, around 84% seen once.

The TCR sequence derives from a woman in her 50s who had recovered from COVID-19. V gene TRBV5-5 combines with J gene TRBJ2-7; 8 nucleotides match TRBD2. The sample taken for sequencing was PBMCs or T cells enriched from blood (not recorded which). The CDR3 bases are TGTGCCAGCAGCTTGGCGGGAGGGCCTTACGAGCAGTACTTC. Protein sequence: CASSLAGGPYEQYF.